The present entry profiles one T cell receptor (beta chain) with its context. The data originate from a study of blood T cell repertoires in COVID-19. V was trimmed by 2 bases and J by 9 bases, leaving 11 bases between them. This CDR3 has 13 residues. Germline CDR1 and CDR2: SEHNR and FQNEAQ (reference sequence). Assay: immunoSEQ multiplex PCR; the TCRdb copy retains only in-frame clones and omits some. The sample holds approximately 360,000 clones, around 90% seen once. This receptor was obtained from a man aged 35 to 55 with acute or convalescent COVID-19. The sample comprised peripheral blood. The V call is TRBV7-9, the J call TRBJ2-1; weak D call: TRBD2 (5 bases). The CDR3 here is CASSLSGMGEQFF. The CDR3 coding sequence is TGTGCCAGCAGCTTATCCGGGATGGGTGAGCAGTTCTTC. Variable domain in full (rest from reference TRBV7-9 and TRBJ2-1): DTGVSQNPRHKITKRGQNVTFRCDPISEHNRLYWYRQTLGQGPEFLTYFQNEAQLEKSRLLSDRFSAERPKGSFSTLEIQRTEQGDSAMYLCASSLSGMGEQFFGPGTRLTVL.